These 32 T cell receptor beta chains were sequenced from one sample in a study of T-cell reconstitution after alpha-beta-depleted transplantation in children. Preparation of the TCRbeta library used unique molecular identifiers. TCRdb analysed the PCR reads with MiXCR anew, one entry per CDR3 protein. The table includes fewer than 1 million distinct CDR3 sequences, 15% to 20% detected once. Sequenced material: PBMCs, mostly from graft donor cells, taken 360 days after TCRalphabeta/CD19-depleted stem cell transplant. These TCRs come from a male patient aged 10 to 17 who had a stem cell transplant for acute lymphoblastic leukemia, so the T cells may come from the graft donor.

The rearrangement uses TRBV20-1 and TRBJ1-2; no definite D call. V lost 3 bases and J lost 5, with 13 bases in between. This CDR3 has 13 residues. In germline, CDR1 is DFQATT, CDR2 SNEGSKA (reference sequence). The CDR3 reads CSASWLRRYGYTF. The CDR3 DNA reads TGCAGTGCTAGTTGGCTCCGCCGATATGGCTACACCTTC.

This chain connects TRBV20-1 to TRBJ2-4; D perhaps matches TRBD1 (5 bases). Trimming pared 0 bases from V and 6 bases from J, leaving 18 bases between. This CDR3 contains 16 residues. Germline V gene data show CDR1 as DFQATT and CDR2 as SNEGSKA (reference sequence). CDR3 in amino acids: CSARDDSASIGNIQYF. The CDR3 DNA follows: TGCAGTGCTAGAGATGACAGCGCGTCGATAGGAAACATTCAGTACTTC.

This clonotype has at least ten counts. The chain combines TRBV6-1 with TRBJ2-1, with D possibly matching TRBD1 (6 bases). The V and J ends lost 2 bases and 5 bases respectively, with 7 bases between them. The CDR3 loop spans 13 amino acids. Looked up from germline, CDR1 is MNHNS and CDR2 is SASEGT. CDR3 residues: CASSETGNNEQFF. The CDR3 DNA is TGTGCCAGCAGTGAAACAGGGAACAATGAGCAGTTCTTC.

The gene calls are TRBV5-1 and TRBJ1-5; possibly TRBD1 for D (5 bases). CDR3 length equals 14 residues. The V end lost 4 bases, the J end lost 4 bases, and 12 bases lay between the germline ends. Germline assignment: CDR1 SGHRS and CDR2 YFSETQ. CDR3 nucleotides: TGCGCCAGCAGCGAGGGACGGACGAATCAGCCCCAGCATTTT. As protein: CASSEGRTNQPQHF.

This clonotype has only a few counts. The chain is built from TRBV7-9 and TRBJ2-3; D gene unclear. The CDR3 is 17 residues long. Per germline, CDR1 SEHNR and CDR2 FQNEAQ (reference sequence). With 1 base removed from V and 3 bases from J, the gap between germline ends came to 17 bases. CDR3 sequence reads: CASSLDYSVGSTDTQYF. The CDR3 coding sequence is TGTGCCAGCAGCTTAGATTACTCAGTAGGCTCAACAGATACGCAGTATTTT.

This chain links TRBV6-6 with TRBJ1-6; D is undetermined. The CDR3 is 12 amino acids. The germline V and J ends were trimmed by 7 bases and 11 bases, with 12 bases remaining between them. Germline V gives CDR1 MNHNY, CDR2 SVGAGI (reference sequence). The CDR3 DNA reads as TGTGCCAGCAAGTACCCAGAAACACCCCTCCACTTT. It codes for CASKYPETPLHF.

V is TRBV5-1 and J is TRBJ2-7; 10 nucleotides agree with TRBD1. J was trimmed by 2 bases and V by 2 bases; bases with no gene match: 4. Germline values: CDR1 SGHRS, CDR2 YFSETQ. This CDR3 spans 15 amino acids. The CDR3 protein is CASSFGTGVAYEQYF. The CDR3 bases are TGCGCCAGCAGCTTCGGGACAGGGGTCGCCTACGAGCAGTACTTC.

This clonotype was counted ten times or more. The V call is TRBV4-1, the J call TRBJ2-7; maybe TRBD2 (5 bases). The ends were cut back, 0 bases at V and 0 bases at J, with 15 bases in the middle. The CDR3 spans 17 residues. Germline lookup yields CDR1 MGHRA and CDR2 YSYEKL. The CDR3 region has the DNA TGCGCCAGCAGCCAAGATCGGCGACGGGATTACTCCTACGAGCAGTACTTC. It codes for CASSQDRRRDYSYEQYF.

The chain recombines TRBV27 with TRBJ1-4; 9 bases line up with TRBD1. The CDR3 loop spans 15 amino acids. With 8 bases clipped from V and 7 bases from J, the junction kept 11 bases outside the gene matches. Looked up from germline, CDR1 is MNHEY and CDR2 is SMNVEV (reference sequence). CDR3 sequence (DNA): TGTGCCAGCGCGGACAGGGGCCTCTCTAGTGAAAAACTGTTTTTT. Protein product: CASADRGLSSEKLFF.

This clonotype was observed a handful of times. The rearrangement joins TRBV7-2 to TRBJ1-2; the match to TRBD1 covers 8 bases. Losses at the gene ends were 8 bases for V and 2 bases for J; bases not matched to a gene: 7. The CDR3 is made up of 14 amino acids. Germline CDR1 SGHTA, CDR2 FQGNSA. CDR3 loop: CASARTGQNYGYTF. The CDR3 bases are TGTGCCAGCGCACGGACAGGGCAGAACTATGGCTACACCTTC. Looking up the rest from reference TRBV7-2 and TRBJ1-2 gives the full variable domain: GAGVSQSPSNKVTEKGKDVELRCDPISGHTALYWYRQSLGQGLEFLIYFQGNSAPDKSGLPSDRFSAERTGGSVSTLTIQRTQQEDSAVYLCASARTGQNYGYTFGSGTRLTVV.

The chain has TRBV10-1 and TRBJ2-1; D remains unclear. This CDR3 region has 12 residues. Germline CDR1 WNHNN, CDR2 SYGVQD (reference sequence). Between the trimmed V and J ends, which lost 2 bases and 7 bases, there was a span of 6 bases. The CDR3 here is CASSEDFNEQFF. The CDR3 nucleotides read TGCGCCAGCAGTGAGGACTTTAATGAGCAGTTCTTC.

This clonotype has only a few counts. The V and J genes are TRBV4-1 and TRBJ1-1, with 7 bases matching TRBD1. Per the germline V gene, CDR1 is MGHRA and CDR2 is YSYEKL. The CDR3 is 16 residues long. With V trimmed by 5 bases and J by 0 bases, 9 bases remained unmatched. The DNA of the CDR3 is TGCGCCAGCAGCGTTCGGGACAGAATCATGAACACTGAAGCTTTCTTT. Encoded protein: CASSVRDRIMNTEAFF.

This clonotype turned up a few times. The chain is built from TRBV7-6 and TRBJ2-5; 10 positions agree with TRBD1. From germline, CDR1 is SGHVS and CDR2 FNYEAQ. Trimming at V came to 2 bases and at J to 2 bases, leaving 8 bases not matched to a gene. The length of the CDR3 is 17 residues. The CDR3 reads CASSLRRQDRGQETQYF. As DNA, the CDR3 is TGTGCCAGCAGCTTACGTCGTCAGGACAGGGGGCAAGAGACCCAGTACTTC.

The gene calls are TRBV9 and TRBJ2-3; D gene uncertain. The CDR3 runs to 15 residues. Germline CDR1 is SGDLS and CDR2 is YYNGEE. Trimming shortened V by 2 bases and J by 0 bases, and 10 bases separated the two germline ends. The CDR3 DNA is TGTGCCAGCAGCGTGTTTGGACGGAGCACAGATACGCAGTATTTT. This encodes CASSVFGRSTDTQYF. Complete variable domain (other parts from reference TRBV9 and TRBJ2-3): DSGVTQTPKHLITATGQRVTLRCSPRSGDLSVYWYQQSLDQGLQFLIQYYNGEERAKGNILERFSAQQFPDLHSELNLSSLELGDSALYFCASSVFGRSTDTQYFGPGTRLTVL.

The table lists this clonotype with many counts. The chain is built from TRBV12-3 or TRBV12-4 and TRBJ2-2; 9 nucleotides line up with TRBD2. Losses at the gene ends were 3 bases for V and 4 bases for J; bases not matched to a gene: 6. The CDR3 runs to 16 residues. Here the CDR3 reads CASSLGLAGPTGELFF. CDR3 sequence (DNA): TGTGCCAGCAGTTTGGGGCTAGCGGGACCCACCGGGGAGCTGTTTTTT.

There are a few counts of this clonotype. The chain couples TRBV12-3 or TRBV12-4 to TRBJ2-1; D not certain. This CDR3 region has 13 residues. V was shortened by 8 bases and J by 0 bases, with 8 bases between the two germline ends. DNA of the CDR3: TGTGCCAGCGGCCGGTACTCCTACAATGAGCAGTTCTTC. Translating it yields CASGRYSYNEQFF.

This clonotype was seen repeatedly, ten times or more. The chain combines TRBV20-1 with TRBJ2-5; D is possibly TRBD1 or TRBD2 (5 bases each). The CDR3 length is 14 residues. Trimming left V 3 bases short and J 3 bases short, with 14 bases between. The V gene's germline CDR1 is DFQATT and CDR2 SNEGSKA (reference sequence). The CDR3 region has the DNA TGCAGTGCTAGGACCCAAGAGGGGAAAGAGACCCAGTACTTC. This sequence encodes CSARTQEGKETQYF.

V gene TRBV4-1 combines with J gene TRBJ2-5, with a possible D match to TRBD1 (5 bases). CDR1 is MGHRA and CDR2 is YSYEKL in the germline V gene. With 1 base removed from V and 4 bases from J, the gap between germline ends came to 22 bases. This CDR3 is built from 18 residues. The CDR3 protein is CASSQVVSFGRVGETQYF. DNA of the CDR3: TGCGCCAGCAGCCAAGTCGTTTCCTTCGGCAGGGTCGGAGAGACCCAGTACTTC.

There are a few counts of this clonotype. This chain links TRBV5-5 with TRBJ2-1; D gene unclear. This CDR3 is built from 15 residues. Germline V gene data show CDR1 as SGHKS and CDR2 as YYEKEE (reference sequence). V lost 4 bases and J lost 6, with 17 bases in between. The CDR3 sequence: CASSGIPRTGNEQFF. Here the CDR3 DNA reads TGTGCCAGCAGCGGGATTCCTAGGACGGGCAATGAGCAGTTCTTC.

The sample holds many counts of this clonotype. The V gene is TRBV6-4, the J gene TRBJ1-1, with a weak D call TRBD1 (5 bases). The CDR3 contains 15 residues. V lost 6 bases and J 0 bases, leaving 14 bases between the germline ends. Germline V gives CDR1 MRHNA, CDR2 SNTAGT. The CDR3 sequence: CASRPRGVMNTEAFF. CDR3 sequence (DNA): TGTGCCAGCAGACCCCGGGGGGTTATGAACACTGAAGCTTTCTTT.

This clonotype was seen at least ten times. The V and J genes are TRBV14 and TRBJ1-1, with TRBD1 matching over 7 bases. Unmatched junction bases numbered 3, after V lost 3 bases and J lost 5 bases. Germline V gene data show CDR1 as SGHDN and CDR2 as FVKESK. This CDR3 comprises 13 residues. This CDR3 reads CASSQQQGTEAFF. For the CDR3, the DNA is TGTGCCAGCAGCCAGCAACAGGGGACTGAAGCTTTCTTT.

V usage is TRBV5-1 and J usage is TRBJ1-2; D uncertain. Germline loops: CDR1 SGHRS, CDR2 YFSETQ. This CDR3 spans 13 amino acids. V lost 0 bases to trimming and J lost 8 bases, with 11 bases between them. The CDR3 reads CASSLVLPLGYTF. CDR3 nucleotides: TGCGCCAGCAGCTTGGTCCTCCCCCTAGGCTACACCTTC.

The rearrangement uses TRBV9 and TRBJ2-3; no clear D. The CDR3 has 15 residues. Germline V gene sequence: CDR1 SGDLS, CDR2 YYNGEE. Deletions cut 0 bases from V and 7 bases from J, with 15 bases between. The chain's CDR3 is CASSVEAVRGNTQYF. As DNA, the CDR3 is TGTGCCAGCAGCGTAGAGGCGGTCAGAGGAAATACGCAGTATTTT.

Ten or more counts support this clonotype. The chain links TRBV5-1 to TRBJ2-2; D ambiguous. The CDR3 consists of 12 residues. Germline CDR1 is SGHRS and CDR2 is YFSETQ. V was cut by 7 bases and J by 3 bases, with 7 bases left in between. Written as DNA, the CDR3 is TGCGCCAGCCGAAGGGACACCGGGGAGCTGTTTTTT. Translation gives CASRRDTGELFF.

The chain employs TRBV7-8 and TRBJ2-7; D may be TRBD2 (5 bases). The CDR3 runs 15 residues. CDR1 SGHVS and CDR2 FQNEAQ come from the germline V gene. V shed 5 bases and J shed 3 bases, with 17 bases lying between them. CDR3 region: CASSPRGIWNYEQYF. In nucleotides, the CDR3 is TGTGCCAGCAGCCCCAGAGGGATCTGGAACTACGAGCAGTACTTC.

This clonotype occurred a few times. The V call is TRBV19, the J call TRBJ2-1; possible D gene TRBD2, 6 bases. Germline V gene sequence: CDR1 LNHDA, CDR2 SQIVND (reference sequence). Trimming removed 5 bases at V and 3 bases at J, with 11 bases between. The CDR3 runs 14 residues. The CDR3 nucleotides are TGTGCCAGTAGTGGGCTAGCGCACTACAATGAGCAGTTCTTC. Its protein is CASSGLAHYNEQFF.

This clonotype was counted once. The chain couples TRBV27 to TRBJ2-7, with D perhaps TRBD2 (7 bases). There are 16 residues in the CDR3. CDR1 and CDR2 from the germline V gene are MNHEY and SMNVEV (reference sequence). With 1 base removed from V and 5 bases from J, the gap between germline ends came to 18 bases. CDR3 sequence (DNA): TGTGCCAGCAGTTTATGGTGGGGGGGGCGCAGTAACGAGCAGTACTTC. This translates into CASSLWWGGRSNEQYF.

The V gene is TRBV12-3 or TRBV12-4, the J gene TRBJ2-1; 13 nucleotides line up with TRBD2. Trimming cost V 4 bases and J 1 base; bases outside gene matches: 7. The CDR3 is made up of 18 amino acids. CDR3 sequence (DNA): TGTGCCAGCAGTTCCCCTACTAGCGGGAGGGAATCCTACAATGAGCAGTTCTTC. It codes for CASSSPTSGRESYNEQFF.

This clonotype has just a few counts. V usage is TRBV5-1 and J usage is TRBJ2-5, with D unclear. Trimming took off 4 bases at V and 4 bases at J, with 11 bases between the two ends. The germline gives CDR1 SGHRS, CDR2 YFSETQ. This CDR3 region has 13 residues. As DNA, the CDR3 is TGCGCCAGCAGCCCAATAGGAAGAGAGACCCAGTACTTC. Its protein is CASSPIGRETQYF.

V gene TRBV2 combines with J gene TRBJ1-1; D uncertain. V was trimmed by 8 bases and J by 6 bases, leaving 4 bases between them. This CDR3 is 9 amino acids long. CDR1 and CDR2 from the germline V gene are SNHLY and FYNNEI. The CDR3 DNA follows: TGTGCCAGCGAGGCTGAAGCTTTCTTT. Encoded protein: CASEAEAFF.

The gene calls are TRBV28 and TRBJ1-4; no reliable D call. The V end was cut by 3 bases, the J end by 7 bases, with 12 bases between. Germline CDR1 MDHEN, CDR2 SYDVKM. The CDR3 is 14 amino acids. CDR3 sequence reads: CASSLWDRSEKLFF. DNA for the CDR3: TGTGCCAGCAGTTTGTGGGATCGCTCTGAAAAACTGTTTTTT.

The chain couples TRBV27 to TRBJ1-4; a weak D match, TRBD1 (6 bases). The CDR3 runs to 14 residues. With 6 bases removed from V and 5 bases from J, the gap between germline ends came to 13 bases. Germline V gene lookup returns CDR1 MNHEY and CDR2 SMNVEV (reference sequence). The CDR3 DNA is TGTGCCAGCAGGTTCGGGACACCGAATGAAAAACTGTTTTTT. It is translated as CASRFGTPNEKLFF.